The text below deals with one T cell receptor beta chain. Its antigen remains unidentified. Base qualities are not at hand, and no much larger clone is one base apart. The TCR beta CDR3 regions were amplified from RNA transcripts. The first round of RT-PCR for the TCR CDR3 was performed with the HTBI primer set and the Qiagen OneStep RT-PCR kit. Libraries were constructed in a second round of multiplex PCR, after which size selection and purification were carried out. Sequencing of the libraries was done on an Illumina HiSeq2000 using paired-end 100 bp reads. The authors' analysis ran thus. SOAPnuke was used to process the raw data, removing reads that contained adapters or uncalled bases, had a mean Phred below 15, or lacked an exact match to the constant primer or identifier. COPE v1.2.5 was used to merge the high-quality paired reads, and each unique nucleotide sequence was defined as a clonotype. MiTCR v1.1 was used to align clonotypes to the IMGT TRBV, TRBD and TRBJ reference segments. The analysis was restricted to V-J combinations with a frequency above 0.0001, which together covered around 99% of the repertoires. The TCS score was defined as the ratio of F50 (clonal expansion) to E x V (chaos), calculated using BLOSUM62-based TCRdist between CDR3 peptides within each V-J. Welch's t-statistics and random forest reduced around 550 V-J features to roughly 13, which were used in a naive Bayes classifier (R e1071). TCRdb took the public reads, trimmed them with fastp at Q25, ran MiXCR for clone calling and kept in-frame beta chains. Each entry is one CDR3 protein sequence, shown with its most common DNA and genes. The V and J calls and clone size come from TCRdb's table, not from the authors' own analysis. The sample records roughly 200,000 distinct CDR3 sequences, around a sixth of which are singletons. The top ten clonotypes cover approximately 56% of the sample.

The data are from a study of T cells in Graves' hyperthyroidism and ophthalmopathy (dated by TCRdb to the late 2010s). Regarding the study in general: Peripheral blood samples were taken at initial diagnosis, before any treatment was given. A discovery cohort of approximately 100 patients, roughly 45 with Graves' ophthalmopathy and roughly 59 with stable Graves' hyperthyroidism, was used to find distinguishing TCR V-J signatures. Prospective prediction of ophthalmopathy was tested in an independent validation cohort consisting of under 20 hyperthyroidism patients and approximately 16 patients who later progressed to ophthalmopathy. For training and testing, the 110 or so patients in the discovery cohort were randomly divided in a 7:3 ratio. The study also compared thyroid tissue and blood T-cell repertoires from more than five Graves' hyperthyroidism patients. After blood sampling, hyperthyroidism patients were treated with methimazole at a starting dose of 30 mg daily, and ophthalmopathy patients were treated with high-dose intravenous methylprednisolone. TCR Vbeta CDR3 sequencing of 130 to 150 peripheral blood samples (approximately 44 ophthalmopathy, about 80 hyperthyroidism and some 17 progressor patients) is reported in the paper. Broader findings and caveats from the paper: Blood samples also contained most of the expanded thyroid clonotypes (frequency above 0.001), which suggests that blood repertoires may reflect thyroid immune responses. No statistical method was used to set the sample size in advance, and investigators knew the group allocation. Ophthalmopathy was separated from stable hyperthyroidism by a 13 V-J signature model, with around 90% sensitivity and 81% to 82% specificity obtained in cross-validation and 80%/75% obtained in testing. In validation, the model predicted progression to ophthalmopathy a median of 6.5 months before onset, with about 64% sensitivity and roughly 72% specificity.

Stable Graves' hyperthyroidism was defined as the absence of progression to ophthalmopathy over 18 months of follow-up. Hyperthyroidism patients were aged 18 to 65 years and newly diagnosed, with disease duration of less than 2 months. The study excluded patients with uncontrolled infections, other autoimmune diseases, pregnancy or lactation. Diagnoses were established on the basis of clinical symptoms, serum thyroxine and TRAb, thyroid ultrasound, and orbital computed tomography. Ficoll-Paque density gradient centrifugation was used to isolate PBMCs from about 10 ml of fresh peripheral blood. Total RNA was extracted using Trizol reagent, and RNA quality was assessed on an Agilent 2100 Bioanalyzer. The germline V gene encodes CDR1 MDHEN and CDR2 SYDVKM. The CDR3 sequence holds 17 residues, the cysteine and phenylalanine included. The only DNA kept is the CDR3, 51 bases in frame from the first base. A distance of 19 bases separates the germline ends of V and J, which lose 5 bases and 2 bases respectively.

This receptor chain uses TRBV28 and TRBJ2-4, and the D gene may be TRBD1, 6 bases matching. Sequencing input: blood. This TCR derives from a woman aged 50 to 65 with Graves' hyperthyroidism. The DNA reads TGTGCCAGCAGTCCATATCCCGGGACATCCTCCAAAAACATTCAGTACTTC. This gives the protein CASSPYPGTSSKNIQYF.